Listed here are 27 T cell receptor beta chains from one sample, sequenced in a study of blood T cell repertoires in COVID-19. Clones were sequenced by immunoSEQ multiplex PCR, and TCRdb holds only the in-frame ones, with some missing. This repertoire shows fewer than 110,000 clones, about 80% found once; its top ten account for around 4.4%. Sequenced material: peripheral blood. These receptors were obtained from a man between 65 and 85 years old with acute or convalescent COVID-19.

The chain links TRBV5-1 to TRBJ2-3, with TRBD2 identical over 12 bases. Germline V gives CDR1 SGHRS, CDR2 YFSETQ. Trimming took 0 bases from V and 0 from J; bases not matched to a gene: 8. The CDR3 is 19 residues long. CDR3 DNA: TGCGCCAGCAGCTTGGATATAGCTAGCGGGGGGGTTAGCACAGATACGCAGTATTTT. Translated, it gives CASSLDIASGGVSTDTQYF. Full variable domain (remainder filled in from reference TRBV5-1 and TRBJ2-3): KAGVTQTPRYLIKTRGQQVTLSCSPISGHRSVSWYQQTPGQGLQFLFEYFSETQRNKGNFPGRFSGRQFSNSRSEMNVSTLELGDSALYLCASSLDIASGGVSTDTQYFGPGTRLTVL.

V is TRBV5-5 and J is TRBJ1-2, with 7 bases lining up with TRBD1. After removal of 0 bases from V and 2 bases from J, the junction contained 10 bases not matched to a gene. Germline CDR1 reads SGHKS; CDR2 reads YYEKEE (reference sequence). The CDR3 sequence is 17 residues long. The CDR3 sequence is CASSLGPLTGNNYGYTF. The DNA for the CDR3 is TGTGCCAGCAGCTTGGGGCCGTTGACAGGGAACAACTATGGCTACACCTTC.

J is TRBJ1-4 and V is TRBV2, with D unclear. V dropped 4 bases and J dropped 10 bases, with 13 bases sitting between them. Per the germline V gene, CDR1 is SNHLY and CDR2 is FYNNEI. The CDR3 is made up of 13 amino acids. CDR3 residues: CASSAMTAGKLFF. The DNA for the CDR3 is TGTGCCAGCAGTGCTATGACGGCGGGAAAACTGTTTTTT.

The gene calls are TRBV20-1 and TRBJ1-1; 10 bases line up with TRBD1. The CDR3 is made up of 11 amino acids. Germline V lookup: CDR1 DFQATT, CDR2 SNEGSKA (reference sequence). Unmatched junction bases numbered 2, after V lost 3 bases and J lost 10 bases. CDR3 loop: CSARGDRGAFF. CDR3 bases: TGCAGTGCTAGGGGGGACAGGGGAGCTTTCTTT.

This chain connects TRBV27 to TRBJ1-5; no firm D call. Per germline, CDR1 MNHEY and CDR2 SMNVEV (reference sequence). CDR3 length equals 16 residues. Trimming cost V 0 bases and J 2 bases, with 11 bases left between them. The CDR3 sequence is CASSLSGKLGNQPQHF. DNA for the CDR3: TGTGCCAGCAGTTTATCCGGGAAGCTGGGCAATCAGCCCCAGCATTTT.

The chain uses TRBV6-5 and TRBJ1-2; TRBD1 matches 9 bases. The CDR3 runs to 14 residues. CDR1 and CDR2 from the germline V gene are MNHEY and SVGAGI. V gave up 7 bases and J gave up 6 bases; unmatched junction bases: 9. The DNA of the CDR3 is TGTGCCAGCACCAATGAGGACAGGGGCGATGGCTACACCTTC. Its protein product is CASTNEDRGDGYTF.

CDR3 amino acids: CASSYGRGEQYF. DNA of the CDR3: TGTGCCAGCAGTTACGGCAGGGGCGAGCAGTACTTC. The rearrangement uses TRBV6-5 and TRBJ2-7; D might be TRBD1 (6 bases). Trimming took off 2 bases at V and 6 bases at J, with 8 bases between the two ends. Looked up from germline, CDR1 is MNHEY and CDR2 is SVGAGI. This CDR3 contains 12 residues.

In this sample, this clone turned up once. The rearrangement links TRBV15 to TRBJ1-2, with TRBD1 matching over 9 bases. Trimming took 5 bases from V and 0 from J; bases not matched to a gene: 7. The CDR3 contains 16 residues. In germline, CDR1 is LNHNV, CDR2 YYDKDF (reference sequence). Written as DNA, the CDR3 is TGTGCCACCAGCCTAGCCGGGACAGGGACTAACTATGGCTACACCTTC. It translates to CATSLAGTGTNYGYTF. Based on the CDR3 plus reference TRBV15 and TRBJ1-2, the full variable domain is DAMVIQNPRYQVTQFGKPVTLSCSQTLNHNVMYWYQQKSSQAPKLLFHYYDKDFNNEADTPDNFQSRRPNTSFCFLDIRSPGLGDTAMYLCATSLAGTGTNYGYTFGSGTRLTVV.

V gene TRBV6-5 combines with J gene TRBJ2-2, with 12 nucleotides matching TRBD1. Trimming at V came to 6 bases and at J to 6 bases, leaving 5 bases not matched to a gene. CDR1 and CDR2 (germline): MNHEY, SVGAGI. The CDR3 consists of 15 residues. The CDR3 bases are TGTGCCAGCAGCTCCGGGACAGGGGGCCCCGGGGAGCTGTTTTTT. Residues: CASSSGTGGPGELFF.

This CDR3 reads CASGGTVNTGELFF. CDR3 sequence (DNA): TGTGCCAGCGGCGGGACAGTGAACACCGGGGAGCTGTTTTTT. J is TRBJ2-2 and V is TRBV7-2; D possibly corresponds to TRBD1 (7 bases). Trimming left V 8 bases short and J 1 base short, with 11 bases between. The CDR3 is 14 residues long. In germline, CDR1 is SGHTA, CDR2 FQGNSA. Drawing the rest from reference TRBV7-2 and TRBJ2-2, the complete variable domain is GAGVSQSPSNKVTEKGKDVELRCDPISGHTALYWYRQSLGQGLEFLIYFQGNSAPDKSGLPSDRFSAERTGGSVSTLTIQRTQQEDSAVYLCASGGTVNTGELFFGEGSRLTVL.

The V gene is TRBV21-1, the J gene TRBJ1-2. TRBV21-1 is shown as a pseudogene. CDR3 length: 19 amino acids. The DNA of the CDR3 is TGTGCCAGCAGCATAAAGAGGTCCCCTACGGGAGGGACTTACTATGGCTACACCTTC. Its translation is CASSIKRSPTGGTYYGYTF.

The chain employs TRBV6-6 and TRBJ1-5, with D possibly matching TRBD1 (5 bases). Germline V lookup: CDR1 MNHNY, CDR2 SVGAGI (reference sequence). V was clipped by 4 bases and J by 1 base, with 14 bases between them. The CDR3 is 16 amino acids. In nucleotides, the CDR3 is TGTGCCAGCAGTTCCCGGGGGGGTCGGAGCAATCAGCCCCAGCATTTT. It yields the protein CASSSRGGRSNQPQHF.

The rearrangement links TRBV6-1 to TRBJ1-3; D is perhaps TRBD1 (5 bases). This CDR3 has 19 amino acids. V gave up 3 bases and J gave up 2 bases, with 23 bases separating them. Germline V lookup: CDR1 MNHNS, CDR2 SASEGT. For the CDR3, the DNA is TGTGCCAGCAGTGATCGTCCTTTTTTCCGGACAAGCCCTGGAAACACCATATATTTT. This sequence encodes CASSDRPFFRTSPGNTIYF.

The rearrangement uses TRBV18 and TRBJ2-5; D gene unclear. V gave up 2 bases and J gave up 0 bases, with 10 bases separating them. Germline CDR1 KGHSH, CDR2 LQKENI. The CDR3 runs 15 residues. The CDR3, as DNA: TGTGCCAGCTCACCAATCACCACAAACCAAGAGACCCAGTACTTC. As protein: CASSPITTNQETQYF.

V and J are TRBV5-1 and TRBJ2-2; 14 nucleotides agree with TRBD2. J gave up 6 bases and V 4 bases, and 8 bases lay outside the gene matches. Germline V CDR1 and CDR2: SGHRS, YFSETQ. The CDR3 has 17 residues. As DNA, the CDR3 is TGCGCCAGCAGCGGGACTAGCGGGGGCATTGGAGCCGGGGAGCTGTTTTTT. Translation gives CASSGTSGGIGAGELFF.

This clone appeared once. This rearrangement joins TRBV10-3 to TRBJ2-3; TRBD1 might be the D (5 bases). The CDR3 runs to 15 residues. Deletions cut 2 bases from V and 0 bases from J, with 9 bases between. The germline V gene encodes CDR1 ENHRY and CDR2 SYGVKD. CDR3 sequence: CAISERGPSTDTQYF. Written as DNA, the CDR3 is TGTGCCATCAGTGAGAGGGGCCCAAGCACAGATACGCAGTATTTT.

The sample holds one count of this clone. The chain links TRBV3-1 (or the pseudogene TRBV3-2) to TRBJ1-2; 7 nucleotides match TRBD1. V lost 1 base and J lost 7; bases outside the gene matches: 6. Per germline, CDR1 LGHDT and CDR2 YNNKEL (reference sequence). CDR3 length equals 14 residues. CDR3 sequence reads: CASSQGDRERGYTF. CDR3 nucleotide sequence: TGTGCCAGCAGCCAAGGAGACAGGGAGCGTGGCTACACCTTC.

V is TRBV18 and J is TRBJ1-5; D is undetermined. CDR3 length equals 14 residues. Looked up from germline, CDR1 is KGHSH and CDR2 is LQKENI. V lost 6 bases and J 5 bases, leaving 14 bases between the germline ends. CDR3 in amino acids: CASSPGGGYQPQHF. The CDR3 bases are TGTGCCAGCTCCCCTGGAGGAGGGTATCAGCCCCAGCATTTT.

The chain combines TRBV9 with TRBJ1-4; D unclear. The ends were cut back, 3 bases at V and 3 bases at J, with 12 bases in the middle. The CDR3 extends over 15 amino acids. Germline assignment: CDR1 SGDLS and CDR2 YYNGEE. Written as DNA, the CDR3 is TGTGCCAGCAGCGAAAGACATGGATCTAATGAAAAACTGTTTTTT. Protein: CASSERHGSNEKLFF.

The CDR3 protein is CASSHDREAFF. CDR3 nucleotides: TGTGCCAGTAGTCATGACAGGGAAGCTTTCTTT. The chain recombines TRBV19 with TRBJ1-1; a possible D gene is TRBD1 (6 bases). This CDR3 is 11 amino acids long. Trimming cost V 5 bases and J 8 bases, with 9 bases left between them. Per the germline V gene, CDR1 is LNHDA and CDR2 is SQIVND (reference sequence). The full variable domain, rest sourced from reference TRBV19 and TRBJ1-1, is DGGITQSPKYLFRKEGQNVTLSCEQNLNHDAMYWYRQDPGQGLRLIYYSQIVNDFQKGDIAEGYSVSREKKESFPLTVTSAQKNPTAFYLCASSHDREAFFGQGTRLTVV.

The chain has TRBV27 and TRBJ2-1, with TRBD2 as a possible D gene (7 bases). The CDR3 loop spans 14 amino acids. Germline-derived CDR1 and CDR2 are MNHEY and SMNVEV (reference sequence). V was pared by 6 bases and J by 8 bases, with 17 bases between. This chain's CDR3 is CASSSGGLLDEQFF. The DNA of the CDR3 is TGTGCCAGCAGCTCGGGGGGCCTTTTGGATGAGCAGTTCTTC.

The chain recombines TRBV27 with TRBJ1-3; D is undetermined. CDR3 length: 15 residues. CDR1 is MNHEY, CDR2 SMNVEV, per germline (reference sequence). Trimming left V 5 bases short and J 3 bases short, with 14 bases between. The CDR3, as DNA: TGTGCCAGCAGTCGAGCACCCCGTGGTGGAAACACCATATATTTT. This translates into CASSRAPRGGNTIYF.

This chain joins TRBV7-8 and TRBJ1-5, with 8 bases fitting TRBD1. The germline V gene encodes CDR1 SGHVS and CDR2 FQNEAQ. The CDR3 is made up of 20 amino acids. V was clipped by 5 bases and J by 0 bases; unmatched bases: 18. CDR3 amino acids: CASSRDRRVEALNSNQPQHF. As DNA, the CDR3 is TGTGCCAGCAGCAGGGACAGGCGCGTTGAGGCCTTAAATAGCAATCAGCCCCAGCATTTT.

This chain joins TRBV27 and TRBJ1-5, with a weak D call TRBD1 (6 bases). Per the germline V gene, CDR1 is MNHEY and CDR2 is SMNVEV (reference sequence). V dropped 6 bases and J dropped 3 bases, with 12 bases sitting between them. CDR3 length equals 14 residues. CDR3 loop: CASRGTGSNQPQHF. CDR3 bases: TGTGCCAGCAGGGGAACAGGGTCCAATCAGCCCCAGCATTTT.

The chain couples TRBV9 to TRBJ2-7; maybe TRBD2 (7 bases). The CDR3 has 15 residues. Trimming took 4 bases from V and 4 from J, leaving 18 bases between them. Germline CDR1 is SGDLS and CDR2 is YYNGEE. The CDR3 DNA is TGTGCCAGCAGCCCCGAGGGGGGGGGAGGGTACGAGCAGTACTTC. Translating gives CASSPEGGGGYEQYF.

The chain joins TRBV15 to TRBJ2-7; 7 bases agree with TRBD2. The CDR3 totals 15 residues. V trimming: 0 bases; J trimming: 5 bases; junction bases outside the gene matches: 7. Germline CDR1 and CDR2: LNHNV and YYDKDF (reference sequence). This chain's CDR3 is CATSRDSGGRDEQYF. CDR3 DNA: TGTGCCACCAGCAGAGATTCCGGGGGGAGGGACGAGCAGTACTTC.

This clone turned up a few times. The V call is TRBV5-1, the J call TRBJ2-3; 7 positions match TRBD2. CDR3 length equals 15 residues. Germline values: CDR1 SGHRS, CDR2 YFSETQ. Germline trimming cut 4 bases from V and 3 bases from J; bases unmatched to any gene: 8. DNA for the CDR3: TGCGCCAGCAGCCCGGGACTACAAGGGACAGATACGCAGTATTTT. Its protein is CASSPGLQGTDTQYF.